In its sample, the clone carrying this T cell receptor (beta chain) was seen once. These data originate in a study of blood T cell repertoires in COVID-19. Study-wide context: The samples span acute and convalescent COVID-19 from the United States, Italy and Spain. Sources were T cells, B-cell-depleted T cells, or PBMCs; the material itself was cDNA or gDNA.

Deletions cut 3 bases from V and 0 bases from J, with 21 bases between. Germline V gives CDR1 LNHDA, CDR2 SQIVND (reference sequence). CDR3 size: 20 residues. Seattle researchers signed up patients amid active infection and tracked them longitudinally. Original data processing: Amplification of reference gene primers provided the estimated nucleated cell counts. Produced via immunoSEQ multiplex PCR; TCRdb's table is partial and in-frame only. From that table come the V and J calls and clone size; the DNA was used to work out D and trimming. The table has 150,000 or so clones, approximately 85% seen once.

The J gene is TRBJ2-6, the V gene TRBV19, with D perhaps matching TRBD2 (6 bases). This TCR came from a woman between 45 and 60 years old with COVID-19, enrolled during active disease. Input material: peripheral blood. CDR3 coding DNA: TGTGCCAGTAGTATTCCGGGACTGGGTGGGATCACCTCTGGGGCCAACGTCCTGACTTTC. Translation gives CASSIPGLGGITSGANVLTF.